This T cell receptor beta chain derives from a study of blood T cell repertoires in COVID-19. Study-wide background: There were acute and convalescent COVID-19 samples, and they came from the United States, Italy and Spain. The cDNA or gDNA used as material had been derived from T cells, B-cell-depleted T cells, or PBMCs.

In the study's own analysis: For nucleated cells, counts were estimated from reference gene primer amplification. Sequenced by immunoSEQ multiplex PCR; TCRdb stores in-frame clones only, minus some. The D gene and trimming were derived from the DNA, and the V and J assignments and clone size from that table. The profile shows over 85,000 clones, approximately 90% of them singletons. The sample taken for sequencing was peripheral blood. The receptor comes from a human donor with active COVID-19. The donor label of this sample is uncertain.

The CDR3 DNA reads TGCGCCAGCAGCCAAGATCGGGGGGACTCCTACGAGCAGTACTTC. Amino acid sequence: CASSQDRGDSYEQYF. This chain connects TRBV4-1 to TRBJ2-7; 7 bases match TRBD2. This CDR3 region has 15 residues. CDR1 is MGHRA, CDR2 YSYEKL, per germline. Trimming removed 0 bases from V and 0 bases from J; junction bases left unmatched: 2.